The rows below give T cell receptor beta chains drawn from one sample of a study of lymphopenia after photon versus proton radiotherapy. TCRdb's copy holds only in-frame clones and misses some; the assay was immunoSEQ multiplex PCR. This sample carries around 20,000 clones, about 89% of them seen once, and the ten largest clones take more than 9.5%. This specimen consisted of peripheral blood, obtained from a patient treated with proton-based radiotherapy. Every receptor here comes from an elderly man with esophageal cancer. Each CDR3 is given with its conserved first and last residue. The D gene is left open where the match is weak. Not every row has a clone size; where given, it reads once, few, many or a size class.

D	size	V	J	DNA	CDR3
NA	NA	TRBV14	TRBJ1-1	TGTGCCAGCAGCCAAGATACAGTCGAAACTGAAGCTTTCTTT	CASSQDTVETEAFF
TRBD1	once	TRBV11-3	TRBJ1-1	TGTGCCAGCAGCATCATGACAGGGGTGAACACTGAAGCTTTCTTT	CASSIMTGVNTEAFF
NA	NA	TRBV5-6	TRBJ2-7	TGTGCCAGCAGTCACAACTCCTACGAGCAGTACTTC	CASSHNSYEQYF
NA	NA	TRBV6-5	TRBJ2-7	TGTGCCAGCAGTTCTCAGGCATCCTACGAGCAGTACTTC	CASSSQASYEQYF
NA	NA	TRBV5-1	TRBJ1-1	TGCGCCAGCAGCTTGGCGGGACCGATGAACACTGAAGCTTTCTTT	CASSLAGPMNTEAFF
TRBD2	NA	TRBV2	TRBJ2-1	TGTGCCAGCAGTGTTCGGACTAGCGGGAATGTTAATGAGCAGTTCTTC	CASSVRTSGNVNEQFF
NA	NA	TRBV18	TRBJ2-3	TGTGCCAGCTCACTTGGCTCGAATACGCAGTATTTT	CASSLGSNTQYF
NA	NA	TRBV7-9	TRBJ1-1	TGTGCCAGCAGGGGATGGGAGGGCCTCTTGAAGAACACTGAAGCTTTCTTT	CASRGWEGLLKNTEAFF
NA	NA	TRBV11-2	TRBJ1-2	TGTGCCAGCAGCCTCCCTGTAGGATACGGCTACACCTTC	CASSLPVGYGYTF
NA	once	TRBV15	TRBJ1-4	TGTGCCACCAGCAGAGATCGGGGGGGCTGGACTAATGAAAAACTGTTTTTT	CATSRDRGGWTNEKLFF
TRBD1	NA	TRBV5-1	TRBJ2-6	TGCGCCAGCTTCCCGACAGGGCAATTTTTATCTGGGGCCAACGTCCTGACTTTC	CASFPTGQFLSGANVLTF
TRBD1	NA	TRBV6-5	TRBJ1-1	TGTGCCACCCACGGGACAGCAAACACTGAAGCTTTCTTT	CATHGTANTEAFF
NA	NA	TRBV7-8	TRBJ2-1	TGTGCCAGCAGCTTAGCGATGGATGAGCAGTTCTTC	CASSLAMDEQFF
TRBD1	NA	TRBV19	TRBJ2-7	TGTGCCAGTACGACGTCTTCGAAGGGGGCCAACGAGCAGTACTTC	CASTTSSKGANEQYF
NA	NA	TRBV7-9	TRBJ1-2	TGTGCCAGCAGCTTAGAAAAGATCTATGGCTACACCTTC	CASSLEKIYGYTF
NA	NA	TRBV6-1	TRBJ2-2	TGTGCCAGCCGCCAGTTCGGGGTCCCCACCGGGGAGCTGTTTTTT	CASRQFGVPTGELFF
TRBD2	once	TRBV5-6	TRBJ2-5	TGTGCCAGCAGCCCTAGCGGGGGTGGGGAGACCCAGTACTTC	CASSPSGGGETQYF
TRBD1	NA	TRBV6-1	TRBJ2-3	TGTGCCAGCAGTGTCGACAGGGGCACAGATACGCAGTATTTT	CASSVDRGTDTQYF
NA	NA	TRBV14	TRBJ2-1	TGTGCCAGCAGCCAAAGATCAAATGAGCAGTTCTTC	CASSQRSNEQFF
NA	medium-sized	TRBV7-6	TRBJ1-2	TGTGCCAGCAGCTTAGAACCCTCGGCAGTCGGCTATGGCTACACCTTC	CASSLEPSAVGYGYTF
TRBD1	NA	TRBV18	TRBJ2-1	TGTGCCAGCTCACCACTTAGGGCGGGACAGGGAGCAGATGAGCAGTTCTTC	CASSPLRAGQGADEQFF
NA	NA	TRBV4-1	TRBJ1-2	TGCGCCAGCAGCCAGGCCGGACATACGTATGGCTACACCTTC	CASSQAGHTYGYTF
NA	NA	TRBV4-1	TRBJ2-3	TGCGCCAGCAGCCGAGCCCCCAGAGGGAGTAGGGCAGATACGCAGTATTTT	CASSRAPRGSRADTQYF
NA	NA	TRBV5-8	TRBJ1-2	TGTGCCAGCAGCTTTCTGCGTGAAGGGAACTATGGCTACACCTTC	CASSFLREGNYGYTF
NA	NA	TRBV29-1	TRBJ1-1	TGCAGCGTCCCTCTGACTTCTGAAGCTTTCTTT	CSVPLTSEAFF
NA	NA	TRBV15	TRBJ2-7	TGTGCCACCAGCAGAGATCAGGCAGGGCTGTACGAGCAGTACTTC	CATSRDQAGLYEQYF
NA	NA	TRBV7-8	TRBJ1-1	TGTGCCAGCAGCTTAGAGCCGAGCACTGAAGCTTTCTTT	CASSLEPSTEAFF
NA	NA	TRBV6-5	TRBJ1-5	TGTGCCAGCAGTGTCGCGGGGGCGCATCAGCCCCAGCATTTT	CASSVAGAHQPQHF
TRBD1	once	TRBV5-8	TRBJ1-4	TGTGCCAGCAGCTTGGGGCTGGACAGGGTGGAGATGTTTTTT	CASSLGLDRVEMFF
TRBD1	NA	TRBV19	TRBJ2-7	TGTGCCAGTAGTACCAGACAGGGTAACGAGCAGTACTTC	CASSTRQGNEQYF
TRBD1	few	TRBV19	TRBJ1-6	TGTGCCAGTAGTGTCGGGACAGGGGACGGATCACCCCTCCACTTT	CASSVGTGDGSPLHF
TRBD1	NA	TRBV6-6	TRBJ1-1	TGTGCCAGCAGTTACTCCTCAGGGGGCGCTTACACTGAAGCTTTCTTT	CASSYSSGGAYTEAFF
TRBD1	NA	TRBV10-3	TRBJ2-2	TGTGCCATCACCGCGGGACAGGGCTACACCGGGGAGCTGTTTTTT	CAITAGQGYTGELFF
NA	NA	TRBV2	TRBJ1-1	TGTGCCAGCAGTGATCGGACGATGAACACTGAAGCTTTCTTT	CASSDRTMNTEAFF
NA	NA	TRBV4-3	TRBJ2-3	TGCGCCAGCAGCCAAGAGAGCGGATACACAGATACGCAGTATTTT	CASSQESGYTDTQYF
NA	NA	TRBV5-1	TRBJ2-3	TGCGCCAGCAGCTTTTGGGGGCGGGATACGCAGTATTTT	CASSFWGRDTQYF
NA	NA	TRBV11-2	TRBJ1-5	TGTGCCAGCAGCTTAGATCGCAGCCAGCCCCAGCATTTT	CASSLDRSQPQHF
NA	NA	TRBV6-5	TRBJ2-1	TGTGCCAGCAGTTACCGGGGGCCATACAATGAGCAGTTCTTC	CASSYRGPYNEQFF
TRBD2	NA	TRBV5-1	TRBJ2-3	TGCGCCAGCAGCTTGGACCCGACTAGCGGGGGCACAGATACGCAGTATTTT	CASSLDPTSGGTDTQYF
TRBD2	few	TRBV7-6	TRBJ2-3	TGTGCCAGCAGCTTAGCACGCAGCGGGGGGCTGGCAGATACGCAGTATTTT	CASSLARSGGLADTQYF
NA	NA	TRBV21-1	TRBJ1-6	TGTGCCAGCAGCTTACGACAGGGAGAGGATTCACCCCTCCACTTT	CASSLRQGEDSPLHF
TRBD2	NA	TRBV5-4	TRBJ2-5	TGTGCCAGCAGCTTGACTAGCGTAGGAGAGACCCAGTACTTC	CASSLTSVGETQYF
TRBD1	NA	TRBV25-1	TRBJ2-2	TGTGCCAGCAGTGAATTGGGGACAGGGCAATCCGGGGAGCTGTTTTTT	CASSELGTGQSGELFF
TRBD1	NA	TRBV5-4	TRBJ1-4	TGTGCCAGCAGCTTGGCCAGGGGGGGCACTAATGAAAAACTGTTTTTT	CASSLARGGTNEKLFF
TRBD1	NA	TRBV11-2	TRBJ1-1	TGTGCCAGCAGCCGCGGACAGGTTCCTGAAGCTTTCTTT	CASSRGQVPEAFF
NA	NA	TRBV28	TRBJ2-2	TGTGCCAGCAGTTTATGGAGGGCCGGTCCCCAAGGGAACACCGGGGAGCTGTTTTTT	CASSLWRAGPQGNTGELFF
TRBD1	NA	TRBV19	TRBJ1-4	TGTGCCAGTACTCGACAGGGAGTCACTAATGAAAAACTGTTTTTT	CASTRQGVTNEKLFF
NA	NA	TRBV11-2	TRBJ1-1	TGTGCCAGCAGCCCAACGACCCGAGAGAACACTGAAGCTTTCTTT	CASSPTTRENTEAFF
NA	NA	TRBV4-1	TRBJ1-4	TGCGCCAGCAGCCAAGATTGGGGGCAAGCCCTTGGAAAACTGTTTTTT	CASSQDWGQALGKLFF